This T cell receptor (beta chain) comes out of a study of blood T cells in healthy people across ages. Next came a second PCR, run for about 7 to 12 cycles, which used a sample-barcoded 5' primer along with a J-beta primer mix. TCRdb used MiXCR to reprocess the 5' RACE reads, holding one entry per CDR3 protein. The sample has hundreds of thousands of distinct CDR3 sequences, around 24% seen once; the top ten hold approximately 10%. The CDR3 sequence is 14 residues long. With 7 bases removed from V and 5 bases from J, the gap between germline ends came to 15 bases. CDR1 and CDR2 (germline): SNHLY, FYNNEI. The same specimen was also included in a second study, on T cells of mothers and their children. Per that paper: The study obtained over 9.5 million TCR beta CDR3 reads per mother and around 3 million per child. Mothers and children who were related shared slightly more overlap than unrelated pairs, but not significantly more.

Sequencing input: blood. The clonotype originates from a boy aged 10-17 years in good health. The chain couples TRBV2 to TRBJ2-1, with D perhaps matching TRBD2 (6 bases). In DNA, the CDR3 is TGTGCCAGCACAATCGGGACTTTAGACAATGAGCAGTTCTTC. It codes for CASTIGTLDNEQFF. The variable domain in full, with the rest retrieved from reference TRBV2 and TRBJ2-1, is EPEVTQTPSHQVTQMGQEVILRCVPISNHLYFYWYRQILGQKVEFLVSFYNNEISEKSEIFDDQFSVERPDGSNFTLKIRSTKLEDSAMYFCASTIGTLDNEQFFGPGTRLTVL.